A selection of T cell receptor beta chains follows, all from one sample in a study of blood T cell repertoires in COVID-19. Assay: immunoSEQ multiplex PCR; the TCRdb copy retains only in-frame clones and omits some. The table shows around 46,000 clones, with 80% to 90% occurring only once. Sequencing input: peripheral blood. These receptors originate from a human donor in a cohort sampled during active COVID-19. The donor label of this sample is uncertain. The CDR3 runs from the conserved cysteine through the conserved F or W. D genes are given only for firm matches. Clone size, where shown, is once, few, many, or a class for clones that have expanded.

abundance	j_gene	d_gene	v_gene	CDR3aa	CDR3nt
-	TRBJ2-5	TRBD2	TRBV6-1	CASSAWGLAGGSETQYF	TGTGCCAGCAGTGCCTGGGGACTAGCGGGGGGTTCGGAGACCCAGTACTTC
-	TRBJ1-2	TRBD1	TRBV9	CASSPRDRGGFGYTF	TGTGCCAGCAGCCCCAGGGACAGGGGAGGCTTTGGCTACACCTTC
-	TRBJ1-6	TRBD1	TRBV27	CASSLALDRGSPLHF	TGTGCCAGCAGTTTAGCCCTGGACAGGGGATCACCCCTCCACTTT
-	TRBJ2-1	-	TRBV1	CTSSQDEAGGPGEQFF	TGCACCAGCAGCCAAGATGAGGCGGGGGGGCCTGGTGAGCAGTTCTTC
-	TRBJ2-7	-	TRBV21-1	CASSTKQGPDSYEQYF	TGTGCCAGCAGCACTAAACAGGGCCCCGACTCCTACGAGCAGTACTTC
-	TRBJ1-1	-	TRBV23-1	CASPPVVSNTEAFF	TGCGCCAGCCCGCCGGTTGTTTCGAACACTGAAGCTTTCTTT
-	TRBJ2-2	-	TRBV5-6	CASSPLGLRSTGELFF	TGTGCCAGCAGCCCTCTGGGACTCAGGAGCACCGGGGAGCTGTTTTTT
-	TRBJ2-7	TRBD2	TRBV7-2	CASSPWGGGEQYF	TGTGCCAGCAGCCCCTGGGGCGGGGGTGAGCAGTACTTC
-	TRBJ2-5	-	TRBV6-2/TRBV6-3	CASSYPQGGQETQYF	TGTGCCAGCAGTTACCCCCAGGGGGGACAAGAGACCCAGTACTTC
-	TRBJ2-5	-	TRBV6-2/TRBV6-3	CASSPGLRYQETQYF	TGTGCCAGCAGTCCCGGACTCAGGTACCAAGAGACCCAGTACTTC
-	TRBJ2-5	TRBD1	TRBV6-5	CASSYGTDWETQYF	TGTGCCAGCAGTTACGGGACAGATTGGGAGACCCAGTACTTC
-	TRBJ1-1	TRBD1	TRBV18	CASSPSGQGIPEAFF	TGTGCCAGCTCACCCTCGGGACAGGGAATACCTGAAGCTTTCTTT
-	TRBJ1-3	-	TRBV15	CATSFRQAFSGNTIYF	TGTGCCACCAGCTTCCGACAGGCCTTCTCTGGAAACACCATATATTTT
-	TRBJ2-7	-	TRBV9	CASSVDQGPYEQYF	TGTGCCAGCAGCGTAGACCAGGGGCCCTACGAGCAGTACTTC
-	TRBJ1-6	-	TRBV27	CASSLKRNSPLHF	TGTGCCAGCAGTTTAAAGAGGAATTCACCCCTCCACTTT
-	TRBJ1-1	TRBD1	TRBV7-9	CASTVSGTGSEAFF	TGTGCCAGCACCGTCTCCGGGACAGGGAGTGAAGCTTTCTTT
-	TRBJ2-5	-	TRBV7-3	CASSPSGQALIGTQYF	TGTGCCAGCAGTCCCTCAGGGCAGGCATTGATCGGGACCCAGTACTTC
few	TRBJ1-5	-	TRBV2	CASHLDRNQPQHF	TGTGCCAGCCACCTAGATCGCAATCAGCCCCAGCATTTT
-	TRBJ2-3	-	TRBV28	CASSERRGPADTQYF	TGTGCCAGCAGTGAGCGGAGGGGACCGGCAGATACGCAGTATTTT
many	TRBJ2-2	TRBD2	TRBV3-1/TRBV3-2	CASSRGEAGTNTGELFF	TGTGCCAGCAGCCGCGGCGAAGCGGGGACGAACACCGGGGAGCTGTTTTTT
-	TRBJ1-1	-	TRBV7-2	CASSIARRAEAFF	TGTGCCAGCAGCATAGCGAGGAGGGCTGAAGCTTTCTTT
once	TRBJ1-1	TRBD1	TRBV28	CASKGQGFEAFF	TGTGCCAGCAAAGGACAGGGTTTTGAAGCTTTCTTT
-	TRBJ2-3	TRBD2	TRBV5-1	CASSSTSGSTDTQYF	TGCGCCAGCAGCTCGACTAGCGGCAGCACAGATACGCAGTATTTT
-	TRBJ2-7	TRBD1	TRBV4-1	CASSPRTGGYEQYF	TGCGCCAGCAGCCCACGGACAGGGGGCTACGAGCAGTACTTC
-	TRBJ2-6	-	TRBV19	CAVKQSGANVLTF	TGTGCCGTTAAACAGTCTGGGGCCAACGTCCTGACTTTC
-	TRBJ1-1	-	TRBV5-1	CASSLAPVNTEAFF	TGCGCCAGCAGCTTGGCCCCAGTGAACACTGAAGCTTTCTTT
-	TRBJ2-7	TRBD1	TRBV28	CASSLNRGYEQYF	TGTGCCAGCAGTTTAAACAGGGGCTACGAGCAGTACTTC
-	TRBJ2-5	-	TRBV5-1	CASSLSSTKETQYF	TGCGCCAGCAGCTTGAGCAGTACTAAAGAGACCCAGTACTTC
-	TRBJ1-4	TRBD1	TRBV5-1	CASSPQGGPNEKLFF	TGCGCCAGCAGCCCGCAGGGGGGTCCAAATGAAAAACTGTTTTTT
-	TRBJ2-2	TRBD1	TRBV27	CASRTGTVSGELFF	TGTGCCAGCAGAACCGGGACAGTTAGCGGGGAGCTGTTTTTT
-	TRBJ2-1	TRBD1	TRBV3-1/TRBV3-2	CASSPRTGSSYNEQFF	TGTGCCAGCAGCCCTCGGACAGGCAGCTCCTACAATGAGCAGTTCTTC
-	TRBJ2-1	TRBD2	TRBV7-3	CASSLLRGGYNEQFF	TGTGCCAGCAGCTTATTGCGGGGGGGCTACAATGAGCAGTTCTTC
once	TRBJ2-6	-	TRBV23-1	CAAYLGLFSGANVLTF	TGCGCCGCTTATCTAGGACTCTTCTCTGGGGCCAACGTCCTGACTTTC
few	TRBJ2-7	TRBD2	TRBV13	CASTSRGGPAYEQYF	TGTGCCAGCACTTCCCGGGGGGGGCCCGCCTACGAGCAGTACTTC
once	TRBJ1-1	-	TRBV3-1/TRBV3-2	CASSQDRWGRTEAFF	TGTGCCAGCAGCCAAGATCGGTGGGGGAGGACTGAAGCTTTCTTT
-	TRBJ2-2	TRBD2	TRBV9	CASSVEAGGYTGELFF	TGTGCCAGCAGCGTAGAAGCGGGGGGATACACCGGGGAGCTGTTTTTT
-	TRBJ2-5	TRBD1	TRBV2	CASSRQGLERETQYF	TGTGCCAGCAGTAGACAGGGCCTAGAAAGGGAGACCCAGTACTTC
-	TRBJ2-3	-	TRBV7-9	CASSSLLALDTQYF	TGTGCCAGCAGCTCATTACTAGCTTTGGATACGCAGTATTTT
-	TRBJ2-7	TRBD1	TRBV6-6	CASSYRTDRGPYEQYF	TGTGCCAGCAGTTACCGAACGGACAGGGGGCCGTACGAGCAGTACTTC
-	TRBJ2-5	TRBD2	TRBV2	CASRATSGGDETQYF	TGTGCCAGCAGGGCGACTAGCGGGGGAGACGAGACCCAGTACTTC
-	TRBJ2-4	TRBD2	TRBV18	CASSPRVAGGRIAKNIQYF	TGTGCCAGCTCACCCCGGGTAGCGGGGGGCCGTATAGCCAAAAACATTCAGTACTTC
few	TRBJ1-4	TRBD1	TRBV6-5	CASSTGQGNEKLFF	TGTGCCAGCAGTACCGGACAGGGCAATGAAAAACTGTTTTTT
-	TRBJ1-2	-	TRBV4-1	CASSQGLLQGKDYGYTF	TGCGCCAGCAGCCAGGGTTTATTACAGGGAAAAGACTATGGCTACACCTTC
few	TRBJ1-2	-	TRBV5-4	CASSLAGSAGYTF	TGTGCCAGCAGCTTGGCGGGATCCGCGGGCTACACCTTC
few	TRBJ1-6	-	TRBV2	CASNQGNSPLHF	TGTGCCAGCAACCAGGGGAATTCACCCCTCCACTTT
-	TRBJ1-6	-	TRBV5-1	CASSQVSSYNSPLHF	TGCGCCAGCAGTCAGGTTAGCTCCTATAATTCACCCCTCCACTTT
once	TRBJ2-5	TRBD1	TRBV2	CASSMTGLETQYF	TGTGCCAGCAGTATGACAGGGTTAGAGACCCAGTACTTC
-	TRBJ1-1	-	TRBV5-1	CASSLPGVDTEAFF	TGCGCCAGCAGCTTGCCGGGGGTTGACACTGAAGCTTTCTTT
-	TRBJ2-2	-	TRBV2	CASSEARANTGELFF	TGTGCCAGCAGTGAGGCGCGGGCAAACACCGGGGAGCTGTTTTTT
-	TRBJ2-7	-	TRBV7-2	CASSDRSSYEQYF	TGTGCCAGCAGCGACCGGAGCTCCTACGAGCAGTACTTC
-	TRBJ2-1	TRBD2	TRBV5-1	CASSLAMRGGGNEQFF	TGCGCCAGCAGCTTGGCCATGCGGGGGGGCGGCAATGAGCAGTTCTTC
-	TRBJ1-2	-	TRBV4-1	CASSKAGITYGYTF	TGCGCCAGCTCGAAGGCAGGGATAACCTATGGCTACACCTTC